Listed here are 25 T cell receptor beta chains from one sample, sequenced in a study of CD8+CD57+ T cells in acquired aplastic anemia. By flow cytometry, patients selected for sequencing had shown an expansion of CD8+CD57+ cells. Profiling that covered TCR beta VDJ and CDR3 relied on genomic DNA as its template. TCRdb itself ran the reads through MiXCR, one entry per CDR3 protein. The sample consists of under 200,000 distinct CDR3 sequences, about two thirds of them appearing once. The specimen sequenced was sorted CD4+, CD8+, or CD8+CD57+ T cells (not recorded which) from PBMCs. Receptors were obtained from a human donor with aplastic anemia.

This clonotype occurred once. V and J are TRBV19 and TRBJ2-2, with a tentative D call TRBD1 (6 bases). With 6 bases removed from V and 6 bases from J, the gap between germline ends came to 14 bases. CDR3 length: 14 amino acids. CDR1 and CDR2 (germline): LNHDA, SQIVND (reference sequence). This CDR3 is CASSWTEAAGELFF. Written as DNA, the CDR3 is TGTGCCAGTAGCTGGACAGAGGCCGCCGGGGAGCTGTTTTTT.

This CDR3 is CSAPLGAGGPYEQYF. The DNA for the CDR3 is TGCAGTGCTCCTTTGGGGGCGGGGGGGCCGTACGAGCAGTACTTC. This rearrangement joins TRBV20-1 to TRBJ2-7; 9 nucleotides align to TRBD2. The CDR3 length is 15 residues. The ends lost 5 bases at V and 4 bases at J; junction bases unmatched: 12. Germline V lookup: CDR1 DFQATT, CDR2 SNEGSKA (reference sequence).

The chain couples TRBV7-2 to TRBJ2-7; possibly TRBD1 or TRBD2 for D (5 bases each). The germline V and J ends were trimmed by 6 bases and 2 bases, with 14 bases remaining between them. The germline CDR1 and CDR2 sequences are SGHTA and FQGNSA. The CDR3 sequence is 14 residues long. Written as DNA, the CDR3 is TGTGCCAGCAGTCCCCCGGGACCGCCCTACGAGCAGTACTTC. The encoded protein is CASSPPGPPYEQYF.

The V call is TRBV7-9, the J call TRBJ1-1; no clear D. The CDR3 consists of 15 residues. V gave up 2 bases and J gave up 1 base, with 11 bases separating them. Germline CDR1 SEHNR, CDR2 FQNEAQ (reference sequence). CDR3 bases: TGTGCCAGCAGCTTAAATGAAGTTCCGAACACTGAAGCTTTCTTT. As protein: CASSLNEVPNTEAFF.

The rearrangement joins TRBV7-8 to TRBJ1-2; 7 bases match TRBD1. Germline V gene lookup returns CDR1 SGHVS and CDR2 FQNEAQ. This CDR3 region has 15 residues. Germline trimming cut 6 bases from V and 2 bases from J; bases unmatched to any gene: 9. The CDR3 here is CASSFAKGANYGYTF. CDR3 DNA sequence: TGTGCCAGCAGTTTCGCTAAGGGGGCGAACTATGGCTACACCTTC.

This clonotype was seen a handful of times. The rearrangement uses TRBV19 and TRBJ1-3; the match to TRBD1 covers 11 bases. CDR1 and CDR2 (germline): LNHDA, SQIVND (reference sequence). Trimming at V came to 11 bases and at J to 6 bases, leaving 9 bases not matched to a gene. The CDR3 consists of 14 residues. The CDR3 loop reads CAAGQGAVVNTIYF. The DNA of the CDR3 is TGTGCCGCAGGACAGGGGGCGGTGGTAAACACCATATATTTT.

The V call is TRBV12-3 or TRBV12-4, the J call TRBJ1-1; perhaps TRBD1 as D (6 bases). This CDR3 is 11 amino acids long. V lost 7 bases and J 8 bases, leaving 11 bases between the germline ends. Written as DNA, the CDR3 is TGTGCCAGCACCTTGGGACACGAAGCTTTCTTT. The encoded protein is CASTLGHEAFF.

This chain connects TRBV7-6 to TRBJ2-3; unclear D gene. CDR1 SGHVS and CDR2 FNYEAQ come from the germline V gene. This CDR3 region has 13 residues. With 5 bases removed from V and 0 bases from J, the gap between germline ends came to 6 bases. CDR3 nucleotides: TGTGCCAGCAGCCCGACGAGCACAGATACGCAGTATTTT. Translation gives CASSPTSTDTQYF.

As concerns this clonotype: One end of the junction does not line up with germline, which may come from a read error. This chain uses TRBV15 with TRBJ2-3, with D hard to call. The CDR3 is 13 amino acids. Per germline, CDR1 LNHNV and CDR2 YYDKDF (reference sequence). CDR3 in DNA: TGTGCCACCAGCAGAGATCGAACAGATACGCAGTGTTTT. Encoded protein: CATSRDRTDTQCF.

The rearrangement links TRBV5-6 to TRBJ1-2; D possibly corresponds to TRBD1 (5 bases). Germline-derived CDR1 and CDR2 are SGHDT and YYEEEE. Trimming stripped 4 bases from V and 7 bases from J, with 20 bases between. This CDR3 has 15 amino acids. This CDR3 reads CASSQVRGIVRGYTF. CDR3 DNA sequence: TGTGCCAGCAGCCAAGTGAGGGGAATAGTGCGTGGCTACACCTTC.

The rearrangement uses TRBV19 and TRBJ2-3, with a weak D call TRBD2 (5 bases). The germline gives CDR1 LNHDA, CDR2 SQIVND (reference sequence). The V gene lost 0 bases and the J gene lost 3 bases, with 10 bases spanning the gap. The CDR3 covers 15 residues. The CDR3 DNA reads as TGTGCCAGTAGTATAGATGCTCGACTAACAGATACGCAGTATTTT. Its translation is CASSIDARLTDTQYF.

In this sample, this clonotype turned up many times. J is TRBJ1-6 and V is TRBV6-4; no definite D call. The CDR3 sequence is 13 residues long. V dropped 6 bases and J dropped 7 bases, with 10 bases sitting between them. Germline CDR1 is MRHNA and CDR2 is SNTAGT. The CDR3 here is CASRDGENSPLHF. In DNA form, the CDR3 reads TGTGCCAGCAGGGACGGGGAGAATTCACCCCTCCACTTT.

This clonotype qualifies as large. This rearrangement joins TRBV20-1 to TRBJ2-5, with D tentatively TRBD1 or TRBD2 (6 bases each). Germline values: CDR1 DFQATT, CDR2 SNEGSKA (reference sequence). The CDR3 loop spans 14 amino acids. V lost 3 bases and J 2 bases, leaving 13 bases between the germline ends. The CDR3: CSASKGEEQETQYF. In DNA form, the CDR3 reads TGCAGTGCTAGTAAGGGGGAGGAACAAGAGACCCAGTACTTC.

The chain carries TRBV9 and TRBJ2-1, with 8 bases fitting TRBD1. Germline trimming cut 5 bases from V and 5 bases from J; bases unmatched to any gene: 6. CDR1 and CDR2 (germline): SGDLS, YYNGEE. The CDR3 sequence is 14 residues long. The CDR3 region is CASRARTGNNEQFF. For the CDR3, the DNA is TGTGCCAGCAGAGCCAGGACAGGGAACAATGAGCAGTTCTTC.

CDR3 nucleotide sequence: TGTGCCAGCAGCCGCGGACAGACCTACACTGAAGCTTTCTTT. It translates to CASSRGQTYTEAFF. This chain links TRBV7-9 with TRBJ1-1; a possible D gene is TRBD1 (6 bases). CDR1 and CDR2 from the germline V gene are SEHNR and FQNEAQ (reference sequence). The CDR3 covers 14 residues. Trimming shortened V by 5 bases and J by 3 bases, and 13 bases separated the two germline ends.

V is TRBV7-8 and J is TRBJ2-3; 8 nucleotides match TRBD1. The J segment lost 1 base and the V segment lost 5 bases, leaving 8 bases of the junction unmatched. Germline CDR1 and CDR2: SGHVS and FQNEAQ. The CDR3 runs to 16 residues. Written as DNA, the CDR3 is TGTGCCAGCAGCCCTACAGGGGGTGAGGGCACAGATACGCAGTATTTT. It yields the protein CASSPTGGEGTDTQYF.

The V call is TRBV11-1, the J call TRBJ2-7; 8 nucleotides agree with TRBD2. The J segment lost 0 bases and the V segment lost 6 bases, leaving 7 bases of the junction unmatched. In germline, CDR1 is SGHAT, CDR2 FQDESV (reference sequence). The CDR3 runs to 15 residues. DNA for the CDR3: TGTGCCAGCAGTAATCCGGGACTAGTCTCCTACGAGCAGTACTTC. Protein sequence: CASSNPGLVSYEQYF. Combining the CDR3 with reference TRBV11-1 and TRBJ2-7 gives the whole variable domain EAEVAQSPRYKITEKSQAVAFWCDPISGHATLYWYRQILGQGPELLVQFQDESVVDDSQLPKDRFSAERLKGVDSTLKIQPAELGDSAMYLCASSNPGLVSYEQYFGPGTRLTVT.

A remark on this clonotype: It may be a read error: a sequence one base away is much more abundant. This rearrangement joins TRBV29-1 to TRBJ2-1; tentative D call: TRBD2 (6 bases). This CDR3 region has 12 residues. The V gene's germline CDR1 is SQVTM and CDR2 ANQGSEA. Trimming took off 6 bases at V and 6 bases at J, with 12 bases between the two ends. The CDR3 loop is CSVPLASNEQFF. The CDR3 DNA follows: TGCAGCGTCCCCCTAGCGAGCAATGAGCAGTTCTTC.

J is TRBJ1-2 and V is TRBV7-9; 7 nucleotides match TRBD1. The CDR3 loop spans 17 amino acids. Germline V gene data show CDR1 as SEHNR and CDR2 as FQNEAQ (reference sequence). The J segment lost 2 bases and the V segment lost 7 bases, leaving 16 bases of the junction unmatched. DNA of the CDR3: TGTGCCAGCATCCAACCAACCGGGACAGACCAGAACTATGGCTACACCTTC. As protein: CASIQPTGTDQNYGYTF.

The gene calls are TRBV19 and TRBJ2-2, with 14 bases that match TRBD2. V dropped 5 bases and J dropped 4; count of bases not matched to a gene: 9. CDR1 and CDR2 from the germline V gene are LNHDA and SQIVND (reference sequence). CDR3 length equals 18 residues. The CDR3 region is CASSPRLAGGPGTGELFF. CDR3 sequence (DNA): TGTGCCAGTAGTCCCCGACTAGCGGGGGGGCCTGGCACCGGGGAGCTGTTTTTT.

The V and J genes are TRBV5-1 and TRBJ2-3, with D possibly being TRBD2 (6 bases). V lost 4 bases and J lost 3, with 12 bases in between. The CDR3 is 14 residues long. Per germline, CDR1 SGHRS and CDR2 YFSETQ. The CDR3 sequence: CASSPRGGTDTQYF. The CDR3 DNA sequence: TGCGCCAGCAGCCCCCGGGGAGGAACAGATACGCAGTATTTT.

V usage is TRBV7-3 and J usage is TRBJ2-1; no clear D. CDR1 SGHTA and CDR2 FQGTGA come from the germline V gene. The CDR3 is 12 residues long. V lost 0 bases and J 10 bases, leaving 7 bases between the germline ends. The CDR3 bases are TGTGCCAGCAGCTTAACGGGGTGGGAGCAGTTCTTC. Residues: CASSLTGWEQFF.

This clonotype has a single count. This rearrangement joins TRBV19 to TRBJ2-2; weak D call: TRBD2 (6 bases). V was pared by 6 bases and J by 1 base, with 18 bases between. CDR1 is LNHDA and CDR2 is SQIVND in the germline V gene (reference sequence). The CDR3 runs to 17 residues. CDR3 protein: CASRGRILQRNTGELFF. The CDR3 region has the DNA TGTGCCAGTAGGGGGAGGATTTTACAGAGGAACACCGGGGAGCTGTTTTTT.

The CDR3 sequence is CASSQPGTGGDEQYF. The CDR3 nucleotides are TGTGCCAGCAGCCAACCCGGAACAGGGGGCGATGAGCAGTACTTC. V and J are TRBV7-9 and TRBJ2-7; 9 bases line up with TRBD1. The junction had 12 bases not matched to a gene; V was cut back by 5 bases and J by 7 bases. Per germline, CDR1 SEHNR and CDR2 FQNEAQ (reference sequence). The CDR3 spans 15 residues.

The chain carries TRBV2 and TRBJ2-7; D unclear. The ends were cut back, 0 bases at V and 3 bases at J, with 9 bases in the middle. Germline CDR1 and CDR2: SNHLY and FYNNEI. The CDR3 runs to 14 residues. Here the CDR3 reads CASSEAPLNYEQYF. CDR3 DNA sequence: TGTGCCAGCAGTGAAGCTCCCCTCAACTACGAGCAGTACTTC. The whole variable domain, remainder taken from reference TRBV2 and TRBJ2-7, is EPEVTQTPSHQVTQMGQEVILRCVPISNHLYFYWYRQILGQKVEFLVSFYNNEISEKSEIFDDQFSVERPDGSNFTLKIRSTKLEDSAMYFCASSEAPLNYEQYFGPGTRLTVT.